These 25 T cell receptor beta chains were all obtained from the same sample, sequenced in a study of blood T cell repertoires in COVID-19. The protocol was immunoSEQ multiplex PCR, while the TCRdb copy is restricted to in-frame clones and leaves out a portion. Among tens of thousands of clones, 75% to 90% were seen once, and the ten largest hold roughly an eighth. Specimen: peripheral blood. The receptors were gathered from a human donor in a cohort sampled during active COVID-19.

The V and J genes are TRBV7-9 and TRBJ2-7; TRBD1 matches 7 bases. The CDR3 runs to 14 residues. The V and J ends lost 5 bases and 3 bases, in that order; junction bases with no gene match: 7. Germline V CDR1 and CDR2: SEHNR, FQNEAQ (reference sequence). The CDR3 bases are TGTGCCAGCAGCGTCTCGGGACAGAGCTACGAGCAGTACTTC. It specifies CASSVSGQSYEQYF.

The genes are TRBV3-1 (or the pseudogene TRBV3-2) and TRBJ2-7; no reliable D call. Trimming took off 0 bases at V and 8 bases at J, with 20 bases between the two ends. The length of the CDR3 is 16 residues. Germline assignment: CDR1 LGHDT and CDR2 YNNKEL (reference sequence). The CDR3 DNA is TGTGCCAGCAGCCAAGATCTGGGCTCTACCCTGGTGAAGCAGTACTTC. It codes for CASSQDLGSTLVKQYF.

V is TRBV29-1 and J is TRBJ1-4; D call uncertain. Trimming stripped 0 bases from V and 4 bases from J, with 9 bases between. CDR3 size: 14 residues. The V gene's germline CDR1 is SQVTM and CDR2 ANQGSEA. This CDR3 is CSVEDGGRNEKLFF. The CDR3 nucleotides read TGCAGCGTTGAAGATGGCGGGCGTAATGAAAAACTGTTTTTT.

In this sample, this clone turned up a few times. This chain links TRBV6-2 or TRBV6-3 with TRBJ2-7, with a tentative D call TRBD2 (5 bases). The CDR3 has 16 residues. Trimming cost V 4 bases and J 7 bases, with 23 bases left between them. Germline V gene data show CDR1 as MNHEY and CDR2 as SVGEGT. CDR3 sequence reads: CASSWIFSGFPGEQYF. The CDR3 nucleotides are TGTGCCAGCAGTTGGATATTCAGTGGGTTTCCGGGGGAGCAGTACTTC.

This clone was counted only a few times. The V call is TRBV9, the J call TRBJ1-5, with TRBD1 matching over 11 bases. With V trimmed by 4 bases and J by 0 bases, 3 bases remained unmatched. The germline gives CDR1 SGDLS, CDR2 YYNGEE. The CDR3 spans 16 residues. CDR3 sequence reads: CASSPGTGGSNQPQHF. The CDR3 DNA sequence: TGTGCCAGCAGCCCCGGGACAGGGGGTAGCAATCAGCCCCAGCATTTT. The full variable domain, completed using reference TRBV9 and TRBJ1-5, is DSGVTQTPKHLITATGQRVTLRCSPRSGDLSVYWYQQSLDQGLQFLIQYYNGEERAKGNILERFSAQQFPDLHSELNLSSLELGDSALYFCASSPGTGGSNQPQHFGDGTRLSIL.

The rearrangement links TRBV15 to TRBJ2-5, with D tentatively TRBD1 (6 bases). Deletions cut 5 bases from V and 5 bases from J, with 9 bases between. The germline V gene has CDR1 LNHNV and CDR2 YYDKDF (reference sequence). This CDR3 has 12 amino acids. In DNA form, the CDR3 reads TGTGCCACCAGCGGGGGCATGGAGACCCAGTACTTC. The encoded protein is CATSGGMETQYF.

The chain links TRBV2 to TRBJ2-1, with D perhaps TRBD2 (7 bases). CDR3 length equals 15 residues. V was shortened by 6 bases and J by 4 bases, with 16 bases between the two germline ends. Germline assignment: CDR1 SNHLY and CDR2 FYNNEI. Here the CDR3 DNA reads TGTGCCAGCAGGGAGGGGGGGCCTAATTACAATGAGCAGTTCTTC. Encoded protein: CASREGGPNYNEQFF. Looking up the rest from reference TRBV2 and TRBJ2-1 gives the full variable domain: EPEVTQTPSHQVTQMGQEVILRCVPISNHLYFYWYRQILGQKVEFLVSFYNNEISEKSEIFDDQFSVERPDGSNFTLKIRSTKLEDSAMYFCASREGGPNYNEQFFGPGTRLTVL.

The CDR3 reads CASSTGTVNTEAFF. The CDR3 nucleotides read TGTGCCAGCAGTACCGGGACAGTGAACACTGAAGCTTTCTTT. The chain has TRBV2 and TRBJ1-1; 7 bases are shared with TRBD1. The CDR3 runs to 14 residues. The ends lost 5 bases at V and 0 bases at J; junction bases unmatched: 3. CDR1 is SNHLY and CDR2 is FYNNEI in the germline V gene.

The rearrangement joins TRBV25-1 to TRBJ1-1; a weak D match, TRBD1 (5 bases). CDR1 and CDR2 (germline): MGHDK, SYGVNS. This CDR3 contains 14 residues. V was trimmed by 4 bases and J by 4 bases, leaving 13 bases between them. This chain's CDR3 is CASSAAGTLTEAFF. In nucleotides, the CDR3 is TGTGCCAGCAGTGCCGCCGGGACTCTCACTGAAGCTTTCTTT.

The chain is built from TRBV9 and TRBJ2-5; 7 bases agree with TRBD1. V shed 4 bases, J shed 3 bases, and the junction held 6 bases outside the gene matches. The CDR3 covers 14 residues. Germline loops: CDR1 SGDLS, CDR2 YYNGEE. The CDR3 region is CASSIGTDEETQYF. CDR3 DNA: TGTGCCAGCAGCATTGGGACAGACGAAGAGACCCAGTACTTC. The full variable domain, completed using reference TRBV9 and TRBJ2-5, is DSGVTQTPKHLITATGQRVTLRCSPRSGDLSVYWYQQSLDQGLQFLIQYYNGEERAKGNILERFSAQQFPDLHSELNLSSLELGDSALYFCASSIGTDEETQYFGPGTRLLVL.

V is TRBV7-2 and J is TRBJ2-5; no reliable D call. With 3 bases removed from V and 5 bases from J, the gap between germline ends came to 10 bases. The CDR3 covers 13 residues. CDR1 is SGHTA, CDR2 FQGNSA, per germline. The CDR3 is CASSFSALETQYF. CDR3 in DNA: TGTGCCAGCAGCTTTTCAGCGTTGGAGACCCAGTACTTC.

This rearrangement joins TRBV5-1 to TRBJ2-7, with TRBD2 matching 7 bases. CDR3 length: 13 amino acids. From germline, CDR1 is SGHRS and CDR2 YFSETQ. V dropped 3 bases and J dropped 2; count of bases not matched to a gene: 2. DNA of the CDR3: TGCGCCAGCAGCTCGGGGGGAGCCTACGAGCAGTACTTC. It is translated as CASSSGGAYEQYF.

The rearrangement joins TRBV28 to TRBJ2-2; 12 nucleotides align to TRBD2. V shed 7 bases, J shed 3 bases, and the junction held 12 bases outside the gene matches. CDR1 MDHEN and CDR2 SYDVKM come from the germline V gene. The CDR3 spans 18 residues. The CDR3 coding sequence is TGTGCCAGCAAGTTTGGACTAGCGGGGAGGATATACACCGGGGAGCTGTTTTTT. Its translation: CASKFGLAGRIYTGELFF.

This clone was recorded a few times. The rearrangement links TRBV28 to TRBJ1-4, with 9 bases fitting TRBD1. The V segment lost 5 bases and the J segment 7 bases; nucleotides outside the gene matches: 8. Looked up from germline, CDR1 is MDHEN and CDR2 is SYDVKM. This CDR3 region has 15 residues. Here the CDR3 reads CASSPGGTGFEKLFF. The CDR3 DNA is TGTGCCAGCAGTCCAGGAGGGACAGGGTTTGAAAAACTGTTTTTT.

The CDR3 bases are TGTGCCAGCTCACCGAGACTTTACAATGAGCAGTTCTTC. It specifies CASSPRLYNEQFF. This rearrangement joins TRBV18 to TRBJ2-1; D is ambiguous. V dropped 3 bases and J dropped 4 bases, with 7 bases sitting between them. Germline assignment: CDR1 KGHSH and CDR2 LQKENI. The CDR3 extends over 13 amino acids.

This chain joins TRBV6-5 and TRBJ1-2, with no clear D. V was shortened by 0 bases and J by 7 bases, with 9 bases between the two germline ends. CDR1 MNHEY and CDR2 SVGAGI come from the germline V gene. The CDR3 has 13 residues. CDR3 sequence reads: CASSYSRAGGYTF. CDR3 bases: TGTGCCAGCAGTTACTCGAGGGCGGGTGGCTACACCTTC.

This chain joins TRBV7-6 and TRBJ2-7; a possible D gene is TRBD1 (6 bases). V was shortened by 5 bases and J by 4 bases, with 18 bases between the two germline ends. Per the germline V gene, CDR1 is SGHVS and CDR2 is FNYEAQ. This CDR3 spans 15 amino acids. In DNA, the CDR3 is TGTGCCAGCAGCCCCACCGTCCGGGACAAGTACGAGCAGTACTTC. Protein product: CASSPTVRDKYEQYF.

The chain is built from TRBV2 and TRBJ2-5, with TRBD2 as a possible D gene (5 bases). The V gene lost 10 bases and the J gene lost 4 bases, with 16 bases spanning the gap. CDR3 length: 13 amino acids. Germline loops: CDR1 SNHLY, CDR2 FYNNEI. The chain's CDR3 is CANRGEGIETQYF. The CDR3 bases are TGTGCCAACCGAGGTGAGGGAATAGAGACCCAGTACTTC.

The chain couples TRBV3-1 (or the pseudogene TRBV3-2) to TRBJ1-2; D might be TRBD1 (5 bases). The V end lost 0 bases, the J end lost 4 bases, and 12 bases lay between the germline ends. The CDR3 is 15 amino acids. CDR1 is LGHDT and CDR2 is YNNKEL in the germline V gene (reference sequence). CDR3 sequence: CASSQDFPGPYGYTF. In DNA form, the CDR3 reads TGTGCCAGCAGCCAAGATTTCCCAGGGCCCTATGGCTACACCTTC.

The chain carries TRBV20-1 and TRBJ2-1, with D maybe TRBD2 (6 bases). This CDR3 is 11 amino acids long. The V gene's germline CDR1 is DFQATT and CDR2 SNEGSKA (reference sequence). The V end lost 5 bases, the J end lost 10 bases, and 12 bases lay between the germline ends. The CDR3 DNA is TGCAGTGCTGGTTCTGGGAGGGAGCAGTTCTTC. Residues: CSAGSGREQFF.

CDR3 bases: TGTGCCAGCAGCGTCGGACTAGCGGGAGTTTCCTCTTCGAGAGCACAAGAGACCCAGTACTTC. It codes for CASSVGLAGVSSSRAQETQYF. This chain joins TRBV9 and TRBJ2-5, with TRBD2 matching 13 bases. CDR1 is SGDLS and CDR2 is YYNGEE in the germline V gene. This CDR3 contains 21 residues. With V trimmed by 2 bases and J by 2 bases, 18 bases remained unmatched.

The V gene is TRBV5-1, the J gene TRBJ2-5; D gene uncertain. Trimming left V 3 bases short and J 4 bases short, with 13 bases between. CDR3 length: 14 amino acids. CDR1 and CDR2 from the germline V gene are SGHRS and YFSETQ. The CDR3: CASSSGSTGETQYF. CDR3 DNA sequence: TGCGCCAGCAGCTCTGGGTCCACGGGAGAGACCCAGTACTTC.

The V gene is TRBV5-1, the J gene TRBJ2-7; TRBD1 matches 9 bases. V trimming: 1 base; J trimming: 6 bases; junction bases outside the gene matches: 5. Per the germline V gene, CDR1 is SGHRS and CDR2 is YFSETQ. This CDR3 is built from 14 residues. The CDR3 sequence: CASSLSTGGGEQYF. CDR3 nucleotide sequence: TGCGCCAGCAGCTTGTCGACAGGGGGAGGCGAGCAGTACTTC.

The chain employs TRBV6-5 and TRBJ2-2; 8 nucleotides line up with TRBD1. Germline-derived CDR1 and CDR2 are MNHEY and SVGAGI. The CDR3 totals 15 residues. With 7 bases clipped from V and 6 bases from J, the junction kept 10 bases outside the gene matches. The CDR3 region is CASNDRGITAGELFF. The CDR3 DNA reads as TGTGCCAGCAACGACAGGGGTATTACGGCCGGGGAGCTGTTTTTT.

V gene TRBV2 combines with J gene TRBJ2-7; D is perhaps TRBD2 (5 bases). Germline V gene lookup returns CDR1 SNHLY and CDR2 FYNNEI. The CDR3 extends over 13 amino acids. V was trimmed by 7 bases and J by 2 bases, leaving 12 bases between them. The CDR3 DNA reads TGTGCCAGCACCAATCCCGGGACCTACGAGCAGTACTTC. Its protein is CASTNPGTYEQYF.